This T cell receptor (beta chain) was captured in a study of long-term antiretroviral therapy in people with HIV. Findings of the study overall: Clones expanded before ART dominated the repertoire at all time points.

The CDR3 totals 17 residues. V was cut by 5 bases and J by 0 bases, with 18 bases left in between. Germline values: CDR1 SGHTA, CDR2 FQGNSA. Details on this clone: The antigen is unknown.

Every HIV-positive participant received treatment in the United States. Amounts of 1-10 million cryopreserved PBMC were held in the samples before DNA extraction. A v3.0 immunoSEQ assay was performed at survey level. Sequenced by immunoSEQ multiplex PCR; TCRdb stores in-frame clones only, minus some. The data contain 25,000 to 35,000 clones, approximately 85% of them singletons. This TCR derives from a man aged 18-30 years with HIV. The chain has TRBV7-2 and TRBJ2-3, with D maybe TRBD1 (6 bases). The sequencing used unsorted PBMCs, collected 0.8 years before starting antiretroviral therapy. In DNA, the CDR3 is TGTGCCAGCAGCCCCAGGACAGACAGGACTAGCACAGATACGCAGTATTTT. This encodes CASSPRTDRTSTDTQYF.